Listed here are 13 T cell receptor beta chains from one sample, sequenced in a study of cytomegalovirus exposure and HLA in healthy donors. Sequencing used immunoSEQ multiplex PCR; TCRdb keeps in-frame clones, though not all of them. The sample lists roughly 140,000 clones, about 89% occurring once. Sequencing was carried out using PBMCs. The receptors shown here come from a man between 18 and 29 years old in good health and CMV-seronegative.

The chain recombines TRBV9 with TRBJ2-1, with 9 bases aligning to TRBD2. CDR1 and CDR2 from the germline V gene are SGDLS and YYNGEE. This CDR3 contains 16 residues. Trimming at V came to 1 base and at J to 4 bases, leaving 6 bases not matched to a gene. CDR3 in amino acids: CASSVLVAGVYNEQFF. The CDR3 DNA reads TGTGCCAGCAGCGTACTTGTAGCGGGGGTTTACAATGAGCAGTTCTTC.

The CDR3 nucleotides read TGTGCCAGCAGTGGACTAGCGATTACCACCGGGGAGCTGTTTTTT. As protein: CASSGLAITTGELFF. The chain couples TRBV2 to TRBJ2-2; 8 nucleotides align to TRBD2. The CDR3 is 15 residues long. The germline gives CDR1 SNHLY, CDR2 FYNNEI. The V gene end was trimmed by 4 bases and the J gene end by 4 bases; junction bases not matched to a gene: 5.

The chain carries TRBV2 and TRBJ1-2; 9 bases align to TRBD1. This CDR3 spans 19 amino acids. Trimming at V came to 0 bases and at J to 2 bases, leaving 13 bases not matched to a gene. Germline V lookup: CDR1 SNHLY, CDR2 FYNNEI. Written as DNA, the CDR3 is TGTGCCAGCAGTGAAGCCGAGGGGACAGGGTTATTGGCCAACTATGGCTACACCTTC. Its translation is CASSEAEGTGLLANYGYTF.

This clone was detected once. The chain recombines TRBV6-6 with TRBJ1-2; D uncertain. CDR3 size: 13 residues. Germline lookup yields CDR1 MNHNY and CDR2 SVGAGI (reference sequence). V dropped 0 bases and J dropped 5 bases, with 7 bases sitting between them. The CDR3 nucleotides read TGTGCCAGCAGTTACTCTTCACTTTATGGCTACACCTTC. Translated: CASSYSSLYGYTF.

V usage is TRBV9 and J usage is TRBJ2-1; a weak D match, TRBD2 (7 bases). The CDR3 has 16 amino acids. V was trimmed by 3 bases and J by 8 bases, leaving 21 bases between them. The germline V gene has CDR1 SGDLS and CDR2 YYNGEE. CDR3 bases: TGTGCCAGCAGCGAGGGAGGGGGGGCTCACTCGGATGAGCAGTTCTTC. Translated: CASSEGGGAHSDEQFF.

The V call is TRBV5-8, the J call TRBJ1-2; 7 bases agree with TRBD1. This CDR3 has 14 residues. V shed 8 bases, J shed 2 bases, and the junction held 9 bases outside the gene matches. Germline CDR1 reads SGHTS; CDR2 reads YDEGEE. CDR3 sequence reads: CASLATGRNYGYTF. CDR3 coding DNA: TGTGCCAGTCTAGCGACAGGGCGGAACTATGGCTACACCTTC.

CDR3 region: CASSLVQGEQFF. CDR3 in DNA: TGTGCCAGCAGCTTGGTTCAGGGTGAGCAGTTCTTC. The J gene is TRBJ2-1, the V gene TRBV7-8, with D maybe TRBD1 (5 bases). The germline V gene has CDR1 SGHVS and CDR2 FQNEAQ. The CDR3 spans 12 residues. The V end was cut by 3 bases, the J end by 9 bases, with 9 bases between.

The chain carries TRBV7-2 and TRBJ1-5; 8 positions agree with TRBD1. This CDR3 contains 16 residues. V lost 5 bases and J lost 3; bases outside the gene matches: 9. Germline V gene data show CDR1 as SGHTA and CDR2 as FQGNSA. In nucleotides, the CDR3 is TGTGCCAGCAGCCTTGGGACAGGTATTTTCAATCAGCCCCAGCATTTT. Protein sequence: CASSLGTGIFNQPQHF.

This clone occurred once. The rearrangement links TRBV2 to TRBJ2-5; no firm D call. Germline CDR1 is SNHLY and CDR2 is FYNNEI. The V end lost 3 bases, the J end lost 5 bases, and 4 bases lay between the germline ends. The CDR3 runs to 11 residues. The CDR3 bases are TGTGCCAGCAGTGATTCGGAGACCCAGTACTTC. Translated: CASSDSETQYF.

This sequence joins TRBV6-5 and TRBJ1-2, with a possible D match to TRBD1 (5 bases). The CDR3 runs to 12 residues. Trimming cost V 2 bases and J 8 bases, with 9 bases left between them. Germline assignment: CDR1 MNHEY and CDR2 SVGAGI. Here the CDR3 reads CASSYRGYGYTF. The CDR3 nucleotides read TGTGCCAGCAGTTACAGGGGTTACGGCTACACCTTC.

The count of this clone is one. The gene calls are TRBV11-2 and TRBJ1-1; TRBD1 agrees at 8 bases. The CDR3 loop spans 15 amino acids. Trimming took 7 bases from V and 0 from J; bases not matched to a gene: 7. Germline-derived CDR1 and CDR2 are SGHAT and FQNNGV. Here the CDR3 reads CASTPQGDVNTEAFF. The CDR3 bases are TGTGCCAGCACCCCACAGGGGGACGTGAACACTGAAGCTTTCTTT.

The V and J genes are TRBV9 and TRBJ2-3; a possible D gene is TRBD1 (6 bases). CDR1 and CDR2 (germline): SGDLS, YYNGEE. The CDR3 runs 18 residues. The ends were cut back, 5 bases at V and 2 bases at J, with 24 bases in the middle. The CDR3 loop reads CASSTFRDTEFHTDTQYF. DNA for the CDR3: TGTGCCAGCAGTACCTTCCGGGACACTGAATTTCACACAGATACGCAGTATTTT.

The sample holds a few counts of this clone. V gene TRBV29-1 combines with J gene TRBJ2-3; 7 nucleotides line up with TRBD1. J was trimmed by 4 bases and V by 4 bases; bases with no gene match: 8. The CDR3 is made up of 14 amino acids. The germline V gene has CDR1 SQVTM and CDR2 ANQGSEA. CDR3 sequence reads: CSVAEGAVADTQYF. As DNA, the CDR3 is TGCAGCGTTGCCGAGGGGGCGGTCGCAGATACGCAGTATTTT.